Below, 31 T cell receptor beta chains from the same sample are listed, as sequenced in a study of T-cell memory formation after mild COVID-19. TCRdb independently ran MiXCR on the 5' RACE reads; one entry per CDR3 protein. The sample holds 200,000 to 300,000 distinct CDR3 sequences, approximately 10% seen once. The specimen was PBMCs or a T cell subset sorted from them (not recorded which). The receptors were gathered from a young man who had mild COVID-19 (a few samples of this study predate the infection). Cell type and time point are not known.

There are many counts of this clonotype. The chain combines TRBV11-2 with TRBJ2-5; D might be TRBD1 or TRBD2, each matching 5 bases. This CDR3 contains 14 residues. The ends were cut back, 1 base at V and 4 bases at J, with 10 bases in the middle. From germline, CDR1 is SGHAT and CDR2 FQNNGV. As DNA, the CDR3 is TGTGCCAGCAGCTTAGCCGGTGGGACAGAGACCCAGTACTTC. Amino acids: CASSLAGGTETQYF.

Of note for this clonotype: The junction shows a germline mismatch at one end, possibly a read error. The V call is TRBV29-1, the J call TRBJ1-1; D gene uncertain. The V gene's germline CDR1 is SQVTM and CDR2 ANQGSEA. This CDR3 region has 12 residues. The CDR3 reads CSVESGNSEAFF. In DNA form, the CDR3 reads TGCAGCGTTGAAAGCGGGAACAGTGAAGCTTTCTTT. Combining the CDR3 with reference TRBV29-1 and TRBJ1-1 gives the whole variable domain SAVISQKPSRDICQRGTSLTIQCQVDSQVTMMFWYRQQPGQSLTLIATANQGSEATYESGFVIDKFPISRPNLTFSTLTVSNMSPEDSSIYLCSVESGNSEAFFGQGTRLTVV.

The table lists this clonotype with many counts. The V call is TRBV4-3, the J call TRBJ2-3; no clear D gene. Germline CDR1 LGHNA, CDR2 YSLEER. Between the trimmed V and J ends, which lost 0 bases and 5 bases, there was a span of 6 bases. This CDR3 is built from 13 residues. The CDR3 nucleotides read TGCGCCAGCAGCCAAGATCGGAGAGATACGCAGTATTTT. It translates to CASSQDRRDTQYF.

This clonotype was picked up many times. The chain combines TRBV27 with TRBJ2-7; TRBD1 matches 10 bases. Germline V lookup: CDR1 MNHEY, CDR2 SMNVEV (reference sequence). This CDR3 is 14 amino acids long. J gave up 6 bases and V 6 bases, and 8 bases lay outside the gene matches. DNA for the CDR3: TGTGCCAGCAGACCATCCGGGACAGGGGTCGAGCAGTACTTC. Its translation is CASRPSGTGVEQYF.

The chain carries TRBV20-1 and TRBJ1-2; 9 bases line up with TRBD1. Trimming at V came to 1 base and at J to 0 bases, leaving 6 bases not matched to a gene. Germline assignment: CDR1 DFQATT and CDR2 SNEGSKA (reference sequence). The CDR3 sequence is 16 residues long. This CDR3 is CSARGTGADSNYGYTF. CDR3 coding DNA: TGCAGTGCTAGAGGGACAGGGGCTGATTCTAACTATGGCTACACCTTC.

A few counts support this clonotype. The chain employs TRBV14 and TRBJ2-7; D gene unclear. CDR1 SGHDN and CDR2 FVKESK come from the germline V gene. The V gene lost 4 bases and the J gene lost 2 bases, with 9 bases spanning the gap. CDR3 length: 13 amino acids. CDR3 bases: TGTGCCAGCAGCCCCGTGGGCCCCTACGAGCAGTACTTC. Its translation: CASSPVGPYEQYF. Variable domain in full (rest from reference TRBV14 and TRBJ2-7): EAGVTQFPSHSVIEKGQTVTLRCDPISGHDNLYWYRRVMGKEIKFLLHFVKESKQDESGMPNNRFLAERTGGTYSTLKVQPAELEDSGVYFCASSPVGPYEQYFGPGTRLTVT.

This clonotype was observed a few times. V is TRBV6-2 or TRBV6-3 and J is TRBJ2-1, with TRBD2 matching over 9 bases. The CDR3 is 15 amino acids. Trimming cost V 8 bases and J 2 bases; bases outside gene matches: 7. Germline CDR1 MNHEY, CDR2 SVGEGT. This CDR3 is CASRIAGATYNEQFF. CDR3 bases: TGTGCCAGCCGGATAGCGGGGGCTACCTACAATGAGCAGTTCTTC.

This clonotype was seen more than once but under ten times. The CDR3 nucleotides read TGTGCCAGCAGTGACTTCCCTAGCGGGGGTCAAGAGACCCAGTACTTC. It yields the protein CASSDFPSGGQETQYF. The rearrangement uses TRBV6-4 and TRBJ2-5; 10 bases match TRBD2. CDR1 and CDR2 (germline): MRHNA, SNTAGT. The V and J ends lost 1 base and 2 bases, in that order; junction bases with no gene match: 4. CDR3 length: 16 residues.

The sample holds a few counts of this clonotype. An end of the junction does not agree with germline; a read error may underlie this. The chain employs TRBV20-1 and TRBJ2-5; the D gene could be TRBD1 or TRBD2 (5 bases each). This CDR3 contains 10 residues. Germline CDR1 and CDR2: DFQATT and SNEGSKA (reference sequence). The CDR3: CSARDGTAHF. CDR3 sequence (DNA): TGCAGTGCTAGAGATGGGACCGCACACTTC.

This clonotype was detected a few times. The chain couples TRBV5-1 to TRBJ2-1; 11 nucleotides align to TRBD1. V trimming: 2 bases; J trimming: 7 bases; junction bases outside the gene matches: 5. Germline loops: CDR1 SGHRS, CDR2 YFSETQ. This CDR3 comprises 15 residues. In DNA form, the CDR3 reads TGCGCCAGCAGCTTAACGGGGACAGGGGGGAATGAGCAGTTCTTC. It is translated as CASSLTGTGGNEQFF.

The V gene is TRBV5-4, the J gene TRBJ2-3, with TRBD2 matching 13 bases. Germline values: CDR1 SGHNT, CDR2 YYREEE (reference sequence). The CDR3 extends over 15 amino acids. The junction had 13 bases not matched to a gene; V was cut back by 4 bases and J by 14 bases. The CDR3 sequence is CASSPWTSGGPKWYF. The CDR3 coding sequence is TGTGCCAGCAGCCCCTGGACTAGCGGGGGCCCCAAGTGGTATTTT.

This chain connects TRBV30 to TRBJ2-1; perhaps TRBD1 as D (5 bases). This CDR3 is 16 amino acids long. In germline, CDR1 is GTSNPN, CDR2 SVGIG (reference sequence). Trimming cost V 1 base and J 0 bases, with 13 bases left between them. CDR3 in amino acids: CAWSGGYSSSYNEQFF. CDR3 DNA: TGTGCCTGGAGTGGGGGCTATTCTAGCTCCTACAATGAGCAGTTCTTC.

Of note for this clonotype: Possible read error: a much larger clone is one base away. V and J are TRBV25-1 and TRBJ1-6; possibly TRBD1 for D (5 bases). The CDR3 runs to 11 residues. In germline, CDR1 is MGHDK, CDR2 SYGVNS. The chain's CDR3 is CASSEGAPLNF. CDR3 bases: TGTGCCAGCAGTGAAGGGGCACCCCTCAACTTT.

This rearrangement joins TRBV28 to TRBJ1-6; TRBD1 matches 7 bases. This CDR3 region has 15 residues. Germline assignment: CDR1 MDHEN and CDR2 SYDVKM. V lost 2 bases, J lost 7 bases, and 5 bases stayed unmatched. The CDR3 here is CASSLTGVGNSPLHF. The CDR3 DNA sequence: TGTGCCAGCAGTTTAACAGGGGTGGGGAATTCACCCCTCCACTTT.

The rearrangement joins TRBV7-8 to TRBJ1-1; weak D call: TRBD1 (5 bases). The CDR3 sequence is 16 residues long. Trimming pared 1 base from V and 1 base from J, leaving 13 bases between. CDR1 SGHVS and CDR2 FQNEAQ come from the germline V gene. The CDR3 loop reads CASSLDVQAANTEAFF. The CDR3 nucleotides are TGTGCCAGCAGCTTAGATGTACAGGCTGCGAACACTGAAGCTTTCTTT.

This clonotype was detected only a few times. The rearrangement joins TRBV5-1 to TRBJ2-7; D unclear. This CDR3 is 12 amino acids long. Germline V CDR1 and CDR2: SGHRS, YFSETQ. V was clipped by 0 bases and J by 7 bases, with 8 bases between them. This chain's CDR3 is CASSLGEGEQYF. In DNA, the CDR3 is TGCGCCAGCAGCTTGGGCGAAGGTGAGCAGTACTTC.

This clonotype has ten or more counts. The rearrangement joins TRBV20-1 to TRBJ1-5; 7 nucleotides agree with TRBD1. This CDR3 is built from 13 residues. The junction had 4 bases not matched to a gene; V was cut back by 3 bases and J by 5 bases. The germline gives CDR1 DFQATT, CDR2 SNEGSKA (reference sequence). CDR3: CSASDREDQPQHF. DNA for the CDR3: TGCAGTGCTAGCGACAGGGAGGATCAGCCCCAGCATTTT.

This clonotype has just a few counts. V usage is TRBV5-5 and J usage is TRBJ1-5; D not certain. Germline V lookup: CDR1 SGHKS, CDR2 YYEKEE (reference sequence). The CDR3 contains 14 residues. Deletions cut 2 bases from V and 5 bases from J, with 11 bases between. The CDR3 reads CASSLGGGYQPQHF. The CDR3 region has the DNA TGTGCCAGCAGCTTAGGTGGTGGTTATCAGCCCCAGCATTTT.

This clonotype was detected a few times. DNA for the CDR3: TGTGCCAGCAGCGGACAGGGCGGGTTAGGCCCTACTGAAGCTTTCTTT. Translation: CASSGQGGLGPTEAFF. The chain links TRBV6-2 or TRBV6-3 to TRBJ1-1, with 8 nucleotides matching TRBD1. J lost 5 bases, V lost 6 bases, and 14 bases had no gene match. Germline lookup yields CDR1 MNHEY and CDR2 SVGEGT. The CDR3 extends over 16 amino acids.

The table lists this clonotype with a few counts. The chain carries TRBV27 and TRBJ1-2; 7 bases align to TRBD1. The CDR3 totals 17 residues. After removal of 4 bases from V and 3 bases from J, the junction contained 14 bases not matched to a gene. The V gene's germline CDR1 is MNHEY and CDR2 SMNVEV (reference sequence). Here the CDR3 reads CASSSTGTGGFHYGYTF. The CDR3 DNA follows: TGTGCCAGCAGTTCGACAGGGACTGGAGGGTTTCACTATGGCTACACCTTC.

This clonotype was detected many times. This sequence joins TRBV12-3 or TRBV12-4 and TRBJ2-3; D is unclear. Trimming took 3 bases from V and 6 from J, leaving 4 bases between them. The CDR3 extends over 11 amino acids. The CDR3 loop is CASSFRDTQYF. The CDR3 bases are TGTGCCAGCAGTTTTCGGGATACGCAGTATTTT.

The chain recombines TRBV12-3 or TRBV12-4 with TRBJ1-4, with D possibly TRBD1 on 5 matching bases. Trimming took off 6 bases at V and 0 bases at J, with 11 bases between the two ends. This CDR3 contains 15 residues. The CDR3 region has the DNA TGTGCCAGCAGGTCTGACAGATCAACTAATGAAAAACTGTTTTTT. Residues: CASRSDRSTNEKLFF.

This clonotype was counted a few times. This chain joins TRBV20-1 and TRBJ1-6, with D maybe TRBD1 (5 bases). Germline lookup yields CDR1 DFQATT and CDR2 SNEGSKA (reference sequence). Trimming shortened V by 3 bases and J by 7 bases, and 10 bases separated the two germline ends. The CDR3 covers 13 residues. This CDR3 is CSASVQDNSPLHF. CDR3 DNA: TGCAGTGCTAGCGTACAGGACAATTCACCCCTCCACTTT.

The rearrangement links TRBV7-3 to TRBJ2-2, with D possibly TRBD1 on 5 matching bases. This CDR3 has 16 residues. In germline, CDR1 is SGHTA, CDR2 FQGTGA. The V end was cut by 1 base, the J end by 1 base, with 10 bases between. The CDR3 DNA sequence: TGTGCCAGCAGCTTAATTTTCAGGGTGAACACCGGGGAGCTGTTTTTT. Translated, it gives CASSLIFRVNTGELFF.

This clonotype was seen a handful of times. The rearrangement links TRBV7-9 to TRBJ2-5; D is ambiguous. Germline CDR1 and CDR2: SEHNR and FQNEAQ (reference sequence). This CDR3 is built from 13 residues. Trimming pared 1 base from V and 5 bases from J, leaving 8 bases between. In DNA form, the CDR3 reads TGTGCCAGCAGCTTAGAGGCTACGGAGACCCAGTACTTC. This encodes CASSLEATETQYF.

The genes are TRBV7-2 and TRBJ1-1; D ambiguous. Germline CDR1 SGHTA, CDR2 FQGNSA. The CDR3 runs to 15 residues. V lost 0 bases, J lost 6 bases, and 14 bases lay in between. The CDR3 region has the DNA TGTGCCAGCAGCTTAGCCTCCGGGGTCTGGTCTGAAGCTTTCTTT. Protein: CASSLASGVWSEAFF.

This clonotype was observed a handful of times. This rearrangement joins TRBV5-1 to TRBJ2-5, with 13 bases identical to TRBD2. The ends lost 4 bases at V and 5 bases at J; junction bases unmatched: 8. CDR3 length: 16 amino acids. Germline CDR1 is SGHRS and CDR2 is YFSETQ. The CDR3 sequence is CASSRGTSGVGETQYF. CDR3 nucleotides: TGCGCCAGCAGCCGCGGGACTAGCGGGGTCGGGGAGACCCAGTACTTC.

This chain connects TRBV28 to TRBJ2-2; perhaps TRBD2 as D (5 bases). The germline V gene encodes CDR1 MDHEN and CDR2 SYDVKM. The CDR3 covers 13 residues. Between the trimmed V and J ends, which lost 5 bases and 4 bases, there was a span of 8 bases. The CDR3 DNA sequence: TGTGCCAGCAGTGAGAGCGGCACCGGGGAGCTGTTTTTT. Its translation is CASSESGTGELFF.

The DNA of the CDR3 is TGCAGCGTTGCCTCGCGTTTCACAGATACGCAGTATTTT. It encodes CSVASRFTDTQYF. The genes are TRBV29-1 and TRBJ2-3; D call uncertain. Germline assignment: CDR1 SQVTM and CDR2 ANQGSEA. The CDR3 contains 13 residues. The V end lost 4 bases, the J end lost 2 bases, and 10 bases lay between the germline ends.

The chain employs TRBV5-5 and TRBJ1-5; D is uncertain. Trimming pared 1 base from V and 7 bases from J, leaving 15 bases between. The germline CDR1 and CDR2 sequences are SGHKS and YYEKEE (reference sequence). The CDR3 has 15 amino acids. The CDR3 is CASSLTPASGQPQHF. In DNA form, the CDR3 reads TGTGCCAGCAGCTTGACGCCCGCCTCGGGACAGCCCCAGCATTTT.

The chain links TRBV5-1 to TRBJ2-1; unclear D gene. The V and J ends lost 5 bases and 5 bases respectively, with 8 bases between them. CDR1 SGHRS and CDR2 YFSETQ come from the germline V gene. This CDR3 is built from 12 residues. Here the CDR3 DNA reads TGCGCCAGCAGTCCCACCCACAATGAGCAGTTCTTC. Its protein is CASSPTHNEQFF.